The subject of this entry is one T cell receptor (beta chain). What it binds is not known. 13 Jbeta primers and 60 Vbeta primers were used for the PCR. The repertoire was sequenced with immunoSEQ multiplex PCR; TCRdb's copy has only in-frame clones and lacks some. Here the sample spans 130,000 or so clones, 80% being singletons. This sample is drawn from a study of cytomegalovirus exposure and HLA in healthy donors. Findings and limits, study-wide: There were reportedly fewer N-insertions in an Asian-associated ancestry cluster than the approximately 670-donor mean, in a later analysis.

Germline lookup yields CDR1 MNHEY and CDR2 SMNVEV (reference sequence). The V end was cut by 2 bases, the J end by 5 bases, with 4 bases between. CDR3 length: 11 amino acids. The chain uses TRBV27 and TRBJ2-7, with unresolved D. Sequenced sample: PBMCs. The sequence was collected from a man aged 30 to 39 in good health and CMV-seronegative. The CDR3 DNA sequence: TGTGCCAGCAGTTTAGGCCACGAGCAGTACTTC. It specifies CASSLGHEQYF.